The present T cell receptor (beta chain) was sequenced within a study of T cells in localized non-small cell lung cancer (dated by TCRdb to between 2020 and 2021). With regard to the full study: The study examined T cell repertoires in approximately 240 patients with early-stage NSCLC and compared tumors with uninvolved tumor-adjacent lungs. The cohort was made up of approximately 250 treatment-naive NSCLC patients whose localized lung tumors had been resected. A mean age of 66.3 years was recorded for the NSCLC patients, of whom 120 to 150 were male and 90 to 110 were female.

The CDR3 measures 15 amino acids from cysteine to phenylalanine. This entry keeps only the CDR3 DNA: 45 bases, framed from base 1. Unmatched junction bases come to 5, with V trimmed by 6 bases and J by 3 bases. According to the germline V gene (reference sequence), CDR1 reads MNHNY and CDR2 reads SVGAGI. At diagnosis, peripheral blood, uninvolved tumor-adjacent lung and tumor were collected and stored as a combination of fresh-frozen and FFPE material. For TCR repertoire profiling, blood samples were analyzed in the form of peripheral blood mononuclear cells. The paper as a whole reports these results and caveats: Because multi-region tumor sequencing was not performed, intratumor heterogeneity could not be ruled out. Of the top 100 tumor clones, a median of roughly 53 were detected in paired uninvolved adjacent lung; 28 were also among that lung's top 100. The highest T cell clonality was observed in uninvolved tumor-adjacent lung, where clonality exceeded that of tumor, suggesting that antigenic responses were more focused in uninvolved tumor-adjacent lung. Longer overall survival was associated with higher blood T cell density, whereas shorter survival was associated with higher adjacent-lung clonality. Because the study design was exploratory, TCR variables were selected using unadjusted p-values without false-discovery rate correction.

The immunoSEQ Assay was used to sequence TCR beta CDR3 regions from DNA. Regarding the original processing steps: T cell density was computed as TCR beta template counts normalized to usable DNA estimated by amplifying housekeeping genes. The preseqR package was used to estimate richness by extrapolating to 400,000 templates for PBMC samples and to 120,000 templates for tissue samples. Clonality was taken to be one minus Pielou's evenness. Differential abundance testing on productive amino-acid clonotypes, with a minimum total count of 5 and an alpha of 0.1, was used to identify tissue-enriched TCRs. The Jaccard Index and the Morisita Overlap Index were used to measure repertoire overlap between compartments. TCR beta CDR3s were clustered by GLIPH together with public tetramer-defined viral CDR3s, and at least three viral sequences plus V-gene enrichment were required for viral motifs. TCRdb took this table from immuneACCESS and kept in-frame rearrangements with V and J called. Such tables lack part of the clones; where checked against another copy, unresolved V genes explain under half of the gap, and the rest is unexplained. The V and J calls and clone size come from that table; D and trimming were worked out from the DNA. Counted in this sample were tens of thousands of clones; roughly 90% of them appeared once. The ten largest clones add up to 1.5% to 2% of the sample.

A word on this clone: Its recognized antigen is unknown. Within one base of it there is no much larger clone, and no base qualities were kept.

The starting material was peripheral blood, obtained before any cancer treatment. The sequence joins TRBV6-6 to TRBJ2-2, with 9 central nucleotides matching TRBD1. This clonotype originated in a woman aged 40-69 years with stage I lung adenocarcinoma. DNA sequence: TGTGCCAGCAGATCACAGGGGGCGGACACCGGGGAGCTGTTTTTT. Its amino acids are CASRSQGADTGELFF.